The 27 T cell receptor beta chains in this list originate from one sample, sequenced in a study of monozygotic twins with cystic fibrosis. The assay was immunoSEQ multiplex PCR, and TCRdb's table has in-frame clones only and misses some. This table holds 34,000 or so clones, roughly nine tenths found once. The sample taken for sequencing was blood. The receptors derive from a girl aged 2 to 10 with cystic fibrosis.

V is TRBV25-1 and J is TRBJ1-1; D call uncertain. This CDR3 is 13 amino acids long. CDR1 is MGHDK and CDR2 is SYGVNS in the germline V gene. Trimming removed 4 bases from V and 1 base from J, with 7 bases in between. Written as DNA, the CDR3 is TGTGCCAGCAGTGTATCGGCGAACACTGAAGCTTTCTTT. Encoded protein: CASSVSANTEAFF.

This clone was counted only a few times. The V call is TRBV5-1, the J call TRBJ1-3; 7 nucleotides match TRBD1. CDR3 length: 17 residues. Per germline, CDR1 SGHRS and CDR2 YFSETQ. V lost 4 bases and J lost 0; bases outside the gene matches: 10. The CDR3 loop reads CASSATGQRSSGNTIYF. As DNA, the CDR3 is TGCGCCAGCAGCGCCACGGGACAGCGCAGCTCTGGAAACACCATATATTTT.

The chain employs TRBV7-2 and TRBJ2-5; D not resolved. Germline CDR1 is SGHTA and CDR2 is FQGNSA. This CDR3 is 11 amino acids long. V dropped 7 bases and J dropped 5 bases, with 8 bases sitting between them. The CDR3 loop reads CASNLGETQYF. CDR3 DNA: TGTGCCAGCAACCTCGGGGAGACCCAGTACTTC.

The CDR3 here is CASSFGQGKGNEQFF. Written as DNA, the CDR3 is TGTGCCAGCAGCTTTGGGCAGGGTAAGGGCAATGAGCAGTTCTTC. The V call is TRBV5-4, the J call TRBJ2-1; tentative D call: TRBD1 (5 bases). Germline V gives CDR1 SGHNT, CDR2 YYREEE (reference sequence). The CDR3 totals 15 residues. Between the trimmed V and J ends, which lost 2 bases and 6 bases, there was a span of 15 bases.

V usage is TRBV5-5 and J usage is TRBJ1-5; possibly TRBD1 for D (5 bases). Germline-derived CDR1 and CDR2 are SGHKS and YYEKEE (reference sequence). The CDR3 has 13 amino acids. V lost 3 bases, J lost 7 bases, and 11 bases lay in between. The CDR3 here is CASSSQGGQPQHF. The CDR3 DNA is TGTGCCAGCAGCTCCCAGGGAGGACAGCCCCAGCATTTT.

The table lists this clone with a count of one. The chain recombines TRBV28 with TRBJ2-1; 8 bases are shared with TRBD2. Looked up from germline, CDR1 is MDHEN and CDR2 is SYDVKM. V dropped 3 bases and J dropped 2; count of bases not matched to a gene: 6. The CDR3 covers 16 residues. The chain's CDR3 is CASSFGRAGAYNEQFF. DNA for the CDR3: TGTGCCAGCAGTTTCGGAAGAGCGGGAGCCTACAATGAGCAGTTCTTC.

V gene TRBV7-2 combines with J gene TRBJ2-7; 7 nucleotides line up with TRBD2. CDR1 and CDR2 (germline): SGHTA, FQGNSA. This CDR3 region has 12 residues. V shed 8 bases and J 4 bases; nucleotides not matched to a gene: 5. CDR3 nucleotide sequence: TGTGCCAGCGGGGACTACCCTTACGAGCAGTACTTC. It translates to CASGDYPYEQYF.

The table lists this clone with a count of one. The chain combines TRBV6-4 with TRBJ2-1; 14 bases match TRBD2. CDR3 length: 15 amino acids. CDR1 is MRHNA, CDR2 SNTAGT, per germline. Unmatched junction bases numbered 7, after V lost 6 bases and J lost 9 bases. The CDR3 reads CASRPTSGGASEQFF. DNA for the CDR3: TGTGCCAGCAGGCCGACTAGCGGGGGGGCCAGTGAGCAGTTCTTC.

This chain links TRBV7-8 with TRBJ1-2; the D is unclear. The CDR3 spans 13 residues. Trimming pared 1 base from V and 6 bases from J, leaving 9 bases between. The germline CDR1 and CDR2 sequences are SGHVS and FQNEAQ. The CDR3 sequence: CASSLGVGNGYTF. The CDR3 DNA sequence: TGTGCCAGCAGCTTAGGAGTCGGGAATGGCTACACCTTC.

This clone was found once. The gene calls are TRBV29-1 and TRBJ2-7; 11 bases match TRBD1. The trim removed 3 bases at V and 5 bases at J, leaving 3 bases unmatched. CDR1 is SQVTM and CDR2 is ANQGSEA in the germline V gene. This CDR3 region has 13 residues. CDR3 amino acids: CSVDGTGGDEQYF. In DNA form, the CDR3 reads TGCAGCGTTGATGGGACAGGGGGAGACGAGCAGTACTTC.

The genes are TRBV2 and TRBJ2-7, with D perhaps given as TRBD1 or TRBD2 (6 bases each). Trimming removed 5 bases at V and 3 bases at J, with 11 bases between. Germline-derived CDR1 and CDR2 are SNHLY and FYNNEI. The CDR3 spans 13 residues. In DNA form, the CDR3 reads TGTGCCAGCAGTTCACAGGGAGGCTACGAGCAGTACTTC. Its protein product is CASSSQGGYEQYF.

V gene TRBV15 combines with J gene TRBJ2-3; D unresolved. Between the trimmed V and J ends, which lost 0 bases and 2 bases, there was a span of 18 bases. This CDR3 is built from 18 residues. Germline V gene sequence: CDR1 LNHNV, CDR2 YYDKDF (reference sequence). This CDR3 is CATSRDKKRGAPTDTQYF. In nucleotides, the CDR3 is TGTGCCACCAGCAGAGATAAGAAGCGCGGAGCTCCCACAGATACGCAGTATTTT. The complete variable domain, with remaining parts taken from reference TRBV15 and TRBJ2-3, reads DAMVIQNPRYQVTQFGKPVTLSCSQTLNHNVMYWYQQKSSQAPKLLFHYYDKDFNNEADTPDNFQSRRPNTSFCFLDIRSPGLGDTAMYLCATSRDKKRGAPTDTQYFGPGTRLTVL.

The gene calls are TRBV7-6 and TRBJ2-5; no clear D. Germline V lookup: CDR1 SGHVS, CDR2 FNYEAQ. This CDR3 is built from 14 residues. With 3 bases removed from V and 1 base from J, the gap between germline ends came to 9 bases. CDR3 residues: CASSFRMIQETQYF. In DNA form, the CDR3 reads TGTGCCAGCAGCTTCAGAATGATCCAAGAGACCCAGTACTTC. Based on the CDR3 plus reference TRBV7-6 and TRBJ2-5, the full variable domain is GAGVSQSPRYKVTKRGQDVALRCDPISGHVSLYWYRQALGQGPEFLTYFNYEAQQDKSGLPNDRFSAERPEGSISTLTIQRTEQRDSAMYRCASSFRMIQETQYFGPGTRLLVL.

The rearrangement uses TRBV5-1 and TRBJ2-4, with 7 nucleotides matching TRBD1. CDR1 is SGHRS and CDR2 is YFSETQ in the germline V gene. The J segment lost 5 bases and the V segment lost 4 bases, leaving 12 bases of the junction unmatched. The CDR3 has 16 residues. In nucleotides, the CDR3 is TGCGCCAGCAGCCTCGAGACAGGGTTGGGGCAAAACATTCAGTACTTC. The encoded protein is CASSLETGLGQNIQYF.

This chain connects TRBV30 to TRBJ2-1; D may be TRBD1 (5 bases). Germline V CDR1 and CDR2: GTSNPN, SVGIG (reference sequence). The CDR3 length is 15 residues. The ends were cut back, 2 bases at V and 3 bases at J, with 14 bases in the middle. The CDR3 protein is CAWSPRTRHYNEQFF. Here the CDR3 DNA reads TGTGCCTGGAGTCCCCGGACACGGCACTACAATGAGCAGTTCTTC.

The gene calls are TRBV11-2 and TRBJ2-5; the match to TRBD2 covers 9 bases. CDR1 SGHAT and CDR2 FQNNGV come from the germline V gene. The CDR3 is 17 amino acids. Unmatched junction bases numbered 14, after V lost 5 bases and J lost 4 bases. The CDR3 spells CASSPGHGGRAGETQYF. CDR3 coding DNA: TGTGCCAGCAGCCCCGGTCACGGCGGGAGGGCCGGAGAGACCCAGTACTTC.

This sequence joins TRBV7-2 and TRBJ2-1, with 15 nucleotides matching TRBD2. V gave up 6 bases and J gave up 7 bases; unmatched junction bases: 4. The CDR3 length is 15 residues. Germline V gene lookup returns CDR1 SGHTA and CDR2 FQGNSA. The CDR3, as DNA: TGTGCCAGCAGACCAGGACTAGCGGGGGGGAATGAGCAGTTCTTC. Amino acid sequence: CASRPGLAGGNEQFF. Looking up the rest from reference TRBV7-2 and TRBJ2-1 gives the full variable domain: GAGVSQSPSNKVTEKGKDVELRCDPISGHTALYWYRQSLGQGLEFLIYFQGNSAPDKSGLPSDRFSAERTGGSVSTLTIQRTQQEDSAVYLCASRPGLAGGNEQFFGPGTRLTVL.

Here the CDR3 DNA reads TGTGCCTGGAAGGCAGGCAGGGACACCGGGGAGCTGTTTTTT. Translation gives CAWKAGRDTGELFF. This chain links TRBV30 with TRBJ2-2, with D possibly being TRBD1 (5 bases). The germline V gene has CDR1 GTSNPN and CDR2 SVGIG (reference sequence). This CDR3 contains 14 residues. V lost 4 bases, J lost 3 bases, and 12 bases lay in between.

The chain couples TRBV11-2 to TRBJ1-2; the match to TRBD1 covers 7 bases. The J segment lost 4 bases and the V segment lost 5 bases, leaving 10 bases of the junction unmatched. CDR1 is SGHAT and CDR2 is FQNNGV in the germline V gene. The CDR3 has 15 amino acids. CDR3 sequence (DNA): TGTGCCAGCAGCCGGAGTGAGACAGGGCTCTATGGCTACACCTTC. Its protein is CASSRSETGLYGYTF.

The CDR3 here is CASSPSQGSADTQYF. CDR3 nucleotides: TGTGCCAGCAGTCCCTCACAGGGGTCTGCAGATACGCAGTATTTT. J is TRBJ2-3 and V is TRBV28, with 7 bases lining up with TRBD1. Germline CDR1 is MDHEN and CDR2 is SYDVKM. This CDR3 is built from 15 residues. The junction had 9 bases not matched to a gene; V was cut back by 5 bases and J by 4 bases.

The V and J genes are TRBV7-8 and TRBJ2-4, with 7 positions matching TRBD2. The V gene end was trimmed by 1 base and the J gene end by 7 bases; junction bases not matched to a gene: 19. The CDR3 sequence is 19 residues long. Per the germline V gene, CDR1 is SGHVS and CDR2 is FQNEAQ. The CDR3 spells CASSLGAAKRGVVGNIQYF. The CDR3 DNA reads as TGTGCCAGCAGCTTAGGGGCCGCTAAGCGGGGAGTGGTTGGGAACATTCAGTACTTC.

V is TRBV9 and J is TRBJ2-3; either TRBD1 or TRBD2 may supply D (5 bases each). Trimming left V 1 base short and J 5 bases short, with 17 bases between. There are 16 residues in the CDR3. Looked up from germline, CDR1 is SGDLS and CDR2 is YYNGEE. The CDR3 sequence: CASSVLGWGTKDTQYF. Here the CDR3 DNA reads TGTGCCAGCAGCGTACTGGGGTGGGGGACGAAAGATACGCAGTATTTT.

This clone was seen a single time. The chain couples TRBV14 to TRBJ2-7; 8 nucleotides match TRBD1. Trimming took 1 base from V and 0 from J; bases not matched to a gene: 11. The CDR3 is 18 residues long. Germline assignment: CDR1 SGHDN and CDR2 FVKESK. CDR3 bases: TGTGCCAGCAGCCAAGGTTTGGGGAGACAGGGGATCTCCTACGAGCAGTACTTC. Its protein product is CASSQGLGRQGISYEQYF.

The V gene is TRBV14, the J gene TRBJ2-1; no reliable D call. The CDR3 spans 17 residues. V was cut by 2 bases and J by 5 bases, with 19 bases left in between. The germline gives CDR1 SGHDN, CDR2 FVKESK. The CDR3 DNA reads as TGTGCCAGCAGCCAAAGCCCCCCGTTGCTAAACGACAATGAGCAGTTCTTC. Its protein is CASSQSPPLLNDNEQFF.

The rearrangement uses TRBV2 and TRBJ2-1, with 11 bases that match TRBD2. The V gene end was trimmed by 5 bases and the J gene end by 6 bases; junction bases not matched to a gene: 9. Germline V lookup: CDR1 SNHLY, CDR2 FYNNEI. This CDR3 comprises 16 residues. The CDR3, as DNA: TGTGCCAGCAGTCCCAGGACTAGCGGGTACGTCAATGAGCAGTTCTTC. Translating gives CASSPRTSGYVNEQFF. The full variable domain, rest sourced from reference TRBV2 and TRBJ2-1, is EPEVTQTPSHQVTQMGQEVILRCVPISNHLYFYWYRQILGQKVEFLVSFYNNEISEKSEIFDDQFSVERPDGSNFTLKIRSTKLEDSAMYFCASSPRTSGYVNEQFFGPGTRLTVL.

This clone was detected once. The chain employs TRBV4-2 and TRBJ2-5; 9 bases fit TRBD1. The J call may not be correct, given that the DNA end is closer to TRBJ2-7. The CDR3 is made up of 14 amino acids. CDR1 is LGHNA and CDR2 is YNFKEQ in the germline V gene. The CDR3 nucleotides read TGTGCCAGCAGCCAGGACAGGGGAGAATACGAGCAGTACTTC. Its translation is CASSQDRGEYEQYF.

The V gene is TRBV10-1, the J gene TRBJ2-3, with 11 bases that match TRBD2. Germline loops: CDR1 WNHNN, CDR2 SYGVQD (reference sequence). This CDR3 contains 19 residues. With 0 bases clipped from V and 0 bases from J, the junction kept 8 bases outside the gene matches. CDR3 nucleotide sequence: TGCGCCAGCAGTGAGTCGAAGACTAGCGGGGTGACTAGCACAGATACGCAGTATTTT. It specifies CASSESKTSGVTSTDTQYF.